What follows describes a single T cell receptor beta chain. This sample stems from a study of OX40 agonist ivuxolimab in advanced cancers. Study-wide background: Ivuxolimab is a fully human IgG2 antibody that activates OX40 (CD134).

Assay used: immunoSEQ multiplex PCR; TCRdb lists only in-frame clones, some missing. The sample lists around 35,000 clones; 88% were seen once. Peripheral blood came from all dose cohorts at three timepoints. The CDR3 is 15 residues long. Germline V gene data show CDR1 as MGHRA and CDR2 as YSYEKL. J was trimmed by 6 bases and V by 6 bases; bases with no gene match: 5. The sequence was collected from an adult with an advanced solid tumor such as melanoma, head and neck, liver or kidney cancer. The sequencing here drew on CD4+ or CD8+ T cells sorted from blood, taken in a trial of the OX40 agonist ivuxolimab. V gene TRBV4-1 combines with J gene TRBJ2-3; the match to TRBD2 covers 14 bases. The CDR3 nucleotides read TGCGCCAGCAGGGGGACTAGCGGGAGCAAGGATACGCAGTATTTT. Its translation is CASRGTSGSKDTQYF.